Sequencing of this T cell receptor (beta chain) was carried out in a study of blood T cell repertoires in COVID-19. Study in general: Sources were T cells, B-cell-depleted T cells, or PBMCs; the material itself was cDNA or gDNA.

The assay was immunoSEQ multiplex PCR, and TCRdb's table has in-frame clones only and misses some. The sample yields approximately 140,000 clones, around four fifths seen once. Trimming stripped 4 bases from V and 3 bases from J, with 18 bases between. CDR3 size: 16 residues. CDR1 is MNHEY, CDR2 SMNVEV, per germline (reference sequence). The chain couples TRBV27 to TRBJ1-2; no firm D call. Input material: peripheral blood. The receptor comes from a woman aged 40-49 years with active or convalescent COVID-19. CDR3 coding DNA: TGTGCCAGCAGTTCACGCTACGCGGACTTTCACTATGGCTACACCTTC. Amino acids: CASSSRYADFHYGYTF.